Shown below are 32 T cell receptor beta chains from a single sample sequenced in a study of cytomegalovirus exposure and HLA in healthy donors. Amplification used 60 Vbeta primers and 13 Jbeta primers. TCRdb's table, derived via immunoSEQ multiplex PCR, lists solely in-frame clones and lacks some. In the table there are more than 95,000 clones, over 75% of which are singletons. Sequencing was done on a sample of PBMCs. The receptors come from a woman aged 40-49 years in good health and CMV-seropositive.

This chain links TRBV4-2 with TRBJ2-6; weak D call: TRBD1 (6 bases). This CDR3 is 19 amino acids long. V lost 4 bases and J 1 base, leaving 20 bases between the germline ends. From germline, CDR1 is LGHNA and CDR2 YNFKEQ. CDR3 nucleotide sequence: TGTGCCAGCAGCCTTCGCGACAGGACGTCTTCGTCTGGGGCCAACGTCCTGACTTTC. Amino acid sequence: CASSLRDRTSSSGANVLTF.

There are a few counts of this clone. The chain links TRBV6-1 to TRBJ2-7; D is undetermined. This CDR3 contains 15 residues. Germline CDR1 MNHNS, CDR2 SASEGT. Between the trimmed V and J ends, which lost 5 bases and 6 bases, there was a span of 20 bases. This CDR3 reads CASSTPRINPSEQYF. The CDR3 nucleotides read TGTGCCAGCAGTACCCCGCGGATAAACCCCAGCGAGCAGTACTTC.

Details on this clone: Compared with germline, one end of the junction differs, possibly owing to a read error. The chain links TRBV19 to TRBJ1-5; tentatively, D is TRBD1 (5 bases). Germline V gene lookup returns CDR1 LNHDA and CDR2 SQIVND (reference sequence). The CDR3 runs to 16 residues. The CDR3 loop is CASSKTTMGHNRPQHF. For the CDR3, the DNA is TGTGCCAGTAGTAAAACAACAATGGGGCACAATCGGCCCCAGCATTTT.

The CDR3 sequence is CASSLGLFTDTQYF. The CDR3 DNA follows: TGTGCCAGCAGCTTGGGACTCTTCACAGATACGCAGTATTTT. The chain couples TRBV7-2 to TRBJ2-3; tentative D call: TRBD2 (6 bases). The CDR3 totals 14 residues. V gave up 3 bases and J gave up 2 bases, with 9 bases separating them. Germline V gene lookup returns CDR1 SGHTA and CDR2 FQGNSA.

V usage is TRBV7-6 and J usage is TRBJ2-7, with 11 bases matching TRBD2. The CDR3 length is 17 residues. J was trimmed by 4 bases and V by 6 bases; bases with no gene match: 14. Per germline, CDR1 SGHVS and CDR2 FNYEAQ. The CDR3 nucleotides read TGTGCCAGCAGTCAGTCGCAACCGGGACTAGCGGAGTACGAGCAGTACTTC. Its protein is CASSQSQPGLAEYEQYF.

The rearrangement joins TRBV19 to TRBJ1-2; 7 nucleotides line up with TRBD1. The J segment lost 4 bases and the V segment lost 5 bases, leaving 4 bases of the junction unmatched. Germline CDR1 reads LNHDA; CDR2 reads SQIVND (reference sequence). This CDR3 comprises 13 residues. The CDR3 region is CASSQGVVYGYTF. In nucleotides, the CDR3 is TGTGCCAGTAGTCAGGGGGTAGTCTATGGCTACACCTTC.

This clone occurred a few times. At one of its ends the junction is not consistent with the germline gene, which may arise from a read error. This chain links TRBV7-9 with TRBJ1-1, with D possibly matching TRBD1 (6 bases). The CDR3 consists of 16 residues. Germline V gives CDR1 SEHNR, CDR2 FQNEAQ (reference sequence). CDR3 coding DNA: TGTTCCAGCAGCTTAGAGATCGCGGGGGCCCAACCTGAAGCTTTCTTT. As protein: CSSSLEIAGAQPEAFF.

The CDR3 protein is CASSGTVAGGYTF. The CDR3 bases are TGTGCCAGCAGCGGGACAGTGGCTGGTGGCTACACCTTC. The genes are TRBV5-4 and TRBJ1-2, with 7 positions matching TRBD1. Germline V gene sequence: CDR1 SGHNT, CDR2 YYREEE (reference sequence). Trimming removed 4 bases from V and 7 bases from J; junction bases left unmatched: 7. The CDR3 length is 13 residues.

The V call is TRBV29-1, the J call TRBJ1-2, with TRBD1 matching 7 bases. This CDR3 spans 12 amino acids. J gave up 6 bases and V 5 bases, and 6 bases lay outside the gene matches. Germline assignment: CDR1 SQVTM and CDR2 ANQGSEA. CDR3 DNA sequence: TGCAGCGTTCACGACAGGGTCGATGGCTACACCTTC. Its translation is CSVHDRVDGYTF. Complete variable domain (other parts from reference TRBV29-1 and TRBJ1-2): SAVISQKPSRDICQRGTSLTIQCQVDSQVTMMFWYRQQPGQSLTLIATANQGSEATYESGFVIDKFPISRPNLTFSTLTVSNMSPEDSSIYLCSVHDRVDGYTFGSGTRLTVV.

The gene calls are TRBV13 and TRBJ2-1; D is uncertain. The CDR3 is 11 amino acids. Germline CDR1 is PRHDT and CDR2 is FYEKMQ (reference sequence). V lost 5 bases to trimming and J lost 8 bases, with 7 bases between them. The CDR3 sequence: CASSPRDEQFF. In nucleotides, the CDR3 is TGTGCCAGCAGCCCCCGTGATGAGCAGTTCTTC.

V is TRBV15 and J is TRBJ1-2, with a possible D match to TRBD1 (5 bases). Germline CDR1 is LNHNV and CDR2 is YYDKDF (reference sequence). The CDR3 has 16 residues. Between the trimmed V and J ends, which lost 1 base and 8 bases, there was a span of 20 bases. The CDR3 DNA is TGTGCCACCAGCAGAGGTACAGACGGTGGGGCCGGGGGCTACACCTTC. It encodes CATSRGTDGGAGGYTF.

J is TRBJ1-2 and V is TRBV19; no clear D gene. Germline V gene lookup returns CDR1 LNHDA and CDR2 SQIVND (reference sequence). The CDR3 contains 12 residues. V dropped 5 bases and J dropped 4 bases, with 8 bases sitting between them. The CDR3 nucleotides read TGTGCCAGTAGTTTATACACCTATGGCTACACCTTC. The encoded protein is CASSLYTYGYTF.

The V and J genes are TRBV7-2 and TRBJ1-5; 10 nucleotides align to TRBD1. The V gene's germline CDR1 is SGHTA and CDR2 FQGNSA. The trim removed 4 bases at V and 2 bases at J, leaving 8 bases unmatched. The CDR3 length is 17 residues. The CDR3 here is CASSSRQGAVGNQPQHF. The DNA for the CDR3 is TGTGCCAGCAGCTCCCGACAGGGGGCCGTGGGCAATCAGCCCCAGCATTTT.

The rearrangement uses TRBV2 and TRBJ2-3; 11 bases line up with TRBD2. Germline-derived CDR1 and CDR2 are SNHLY and FYNNEI. This CDR3 is built from 17 residues. The V segment lost 9 bases and the J segment 4 bases; nucleotides outside the gene matches: 15. The CDR3: CARMGQKLAGAPDTQYF. CDR3 nucleotides: TGTGCCAGGATGGGACAGAAACTAGCGGGAGCCCCAGATACGCAGTATTTT.

This chain links TRBV19 with TRBJ2-5; weak D call: TRBD2 (7 bases). The V end lost 6 bases, the J end lost 2 bases, and 22 bases lay between the germline ends. This CDR3 is 17 amino acids long. Germline V lookup: CDR1 LNHDA, CDR2 SQIVND (reference sequence). CDR3 sequence reads: CASRGGGGAVFQETQYF. In DNA, the CDR3 is TGTGCCAGTAGGGGCGGTGGGGGGGCGGTCTTTCAAGAGACCCAGTACTTC.

Written as DNA, the CDR3 is TGTGCCAGCAGCTTTTCGGGGGTGCGATTAACACTAGCGGAAAGCACAGATACGCAGTATTTT. This translates into CASSFSGVRLTLAESTDTQYF. This sequence joins TRBV28 and TRBJ2-3; TRBD2 matches 8 bases. Per the germline V gene, CDR1 is MDHEN and CDR2 is SYDVKM. V gave up 6 bases and J gave up 0 bases; unmatched junction bases: 23. CDR3 length: 21 residues.

This clone was recorded only once. The chain joins TRBV29-1 to TRBJ2-3; 7 bases are a match to TRBD2. This CDR3 is 16 amino acids long. Per germline, CDR1 SQVTM and CDR2 ANQGSEA. Unmatched junction bases numbered 7, after V lost 1 base and J lost 0 bases. The CDR3 region is CSVEGGAGSSTDTQYF. The CDR3 bases are TGCAGCGTTGAAGGGGGAGCGGGGAGTAGCACAGATACGCAGTATTTT.

This sequence joins TRBV5-5 and TRBJ1-2, with D possibly being TRBD1 (6 bases). The CDR3 has 14 residues. Germline V gives CDR1 SGHKS, CDR2 YYEKEE (reference sequence). Trimming removed 4 bases at V and 8 bases at J, with 18 bases between. In nucleotides, the CDR3 is TGTGCCAGCAGCACCCCGGGACAAGCTTGGGGCTACACCTTC. Amino acids: CASSTPGQAWGYTF. Complete variable domain (other parts from reference TRBV5-5 and TRBJ1-2): DAGVTQSPTHLIKTRGQQVTLRCSPISGHKSVSWYQQVLGQGPQFIFQYYEKEERGRGNFPDRFSARQFPNYSSELNVNALLLGDSALYLCASSTPGQAWGYTFGSGTRLTVV.

The V and J genes are TRBV18 and TRBJ2-2; D is perhaps TRBD2 (6 bases). The CDR3 totals 16 residues. V was pared by 8 bases and J by 3 bases, with 19 bases between. Germline CDR1 reads KGHSH; CDR2 reads LQKENI. CDR3 amino acids: CASHSRLGGHTGELFF. In DNA, the CDR3 is TGTGCCAGCCATTCTCGGCTGGGGGGACACACCGGGGAGCTGTTTTTT.

A few counts support this clone. J is TRBJ2-5 and V is TRBV29-1; TRBD1 aligns across 9 bases. The CDR3 covers 15 residues. The germline V gene encodes CDR1 SQVTM and CDR2 ANQGSEA. The CDR3 nucleotides read TGCAGTTCCACCGGTCCGACAGGGGGACAAGAGACCCAGTACTTC. The encoded protein is CSSTGPTGGQETQYF.

This clone has more than one count but fewer than ten. This chain connects TRBV7-8 to TRBJ1-5; the match to TRBD1 covers 7 bases. This CDR3 contains 14 residues. J was trimmed by 4 bases and V by 5 bases; bases with no gene match: 5. Germline CDR1 SGHVS, CDR2 FQNEAQ. In nucleotides, the CDR3 is TGTGCCAGCAGCAGAGGGGGCAGAAATCAGCCCCAGCATTTT. Encoded protein: CASSRGGRNQPQHF.

The chain uses TRBV28 and TRBJ2-6, with a weak D call TRBD1 (5 bases). The ends were cut back, 5 bases at V and 2 bases at J, with 13 bases in the middle. The CDR3 is 16 residues long. Germline CDR1 reads MDHEN; CDR2 reads SYDVKM. The CDR3 bases are TGTGCCAGCAGTATCCCAGGGTCGGCTGGGGCCAACGTCCTGACTTTC. This encodes CASSIPGSAGANVLTF.

The V and J genes are TRBV4-1 and TRBJ1-1, with D possibly matching TRBD1 (5 bases). This CDR3 is built from 15 residues. Per germline, CDR1 MGHRA and CDR2 YSYEKL. V lost 3 bases to trimming and J lost 0 bases, with 11 bases between them. CDR3 nucleotides: TGCGCCAGCAGCCACCAACCAGGGTTGAACACTGAAGCTTTCTTT. Translating gives CASSHQPGLNTEAFF.

This clone was seen a single time. V gene TRBV7-9 combines with J gene TRBJ2-1, with 10 nucleotides matching TRBD1. Unmatched junction bases numbered 9, after V lost 5 bases and J lost 2 bases. Germline CDR1 reads SEHNR; CDR2 reads FQNEAQ (reference sequence). The CDR3 has 17 residues. In DNA form, the CDR3 reads TGTGCCAGCAGCCGACCGAGGACAGGGGGAACCTACAATGAGCAGTTCTTC. Its protein is CASSRPRTGGTYNEQFF. Looking up the rest from reference TRBV7-9 and TRBJ2-1 gives the full variable domain: DTGVSQNPRHKITKRGQNVTFRCDPISEHNRLYWYRQTLGQGPEFLTYFQNEAQLEKSRLLSDRFSAERPKGSFSTLEIQRTEQGDSAMYLCASSRPRTGGTYNEQFFGPGTRLTVL.

Turning to this clone: A junction end diverges from the germline sequence, so it may reflect a read error. The genes are TRBV5-1 and TRBJ2-5; a weak D match, TRBD1 (5 bases). Germline lookup yields CDR1 SGHRS and CDR2 YFSETQ. CDR3 length: 15 amino acids. The CDR3 sequence: CASSLAQARQETQYF. The CDR3 DNA follows: TGTGCCAGCAGCTTGGCACAGGCGCGACAAGAGACCCAGTACTTC.

The chain couples TRBV23-1 to TRBJ1-1; D is possibly TRBD1 (6 bases). TRBV23-1 is noted as an ORF with a role that remains uncertain. This CDR3 is 13 amino acids long. Trimming took off 9 bases at V and 1 base at J, with 12 bases between the two ends. This CDR3 reads CARRGHWNTEAFF. The CDR3 nucleotides are TGCGCCAGAAGGGGACACTGGAACACTGAAGCTTTCTTT.

The V gene is TRBV9, the J gene TRBJ2-7; D gene uncertain. The CDR3 sequence is 15 residues long. V dropped 0 bases and J dropped 0 bases, with 10 bases sitting between them. In germline, CDR1 is SGDLS, CDR2 YYNGEE. CDR3 amino acids: CASSVGPAFSYEQYF. In DNA, the CDR3 is TGTGCCAGCAGCGTAGGTCCCGCGTTCTCCTACGAGCAGTACTTC.

The V and J genes are TRBV6-1 and TRBJ1-2; 11 bases line up with TRBD1. Germline trimming cut 4 bases from V and 5 bases from J; bases unmatched to any gene: 9. This CDR3 has 16 residues. Germline V CDR1 and CDR2: MNHNS, SASEGT. CDR3 amino acids: CASSGAGQGGFYGYTF. CDR3 nucleotide sequence: TGTGCCAGCAGTGGAGCGGGACAGGGGGGTTTTTATGGCTACACCTTC.

V usage is TRBV29-1 and J usage is TRBJ2-6, with D maybe TRBD2 (5 bases). V lost 4 bases to trimming and J lost 2 bases, with 12 bases between them. From germline, CDR1 is SQVTM and CDR2 ANQGSEA. This CDR3 has 15 residues. CDR3 amino acids: CSVGPGGAGANVLTF. The CDR3, as DNA: TGCAGCGTTGGCCCAGGAGGAGCTGGGGCCAACGTCCTGACTTTC.

The chain carries TRBV4-1 and TRBJ1-6, with D possibly TRBD1 on 6 matching bases. This CDR3 contains 15 residues. Trimming removed 4 bases at V and 9 bases at J, with 16 bases between. Germline values: CDR1 MGHRA, CDR2 YSYEKL. DNA of the CDR3: TGCGCCAGCAGCCCCCTGACAGGTTTCGGTTCACCCCTCCACTTT. Protein product: CASSPLTGFGSPLHF.

Within the sample, this clone is medium-sized. The chain carries TRBV5-1 and TRBJ2-5; 10 nucleotides line up with TRBD2. Germline V lookup: CDR1 SGHRS, CDR2 YFSETQ. The CDR3 loop spans 15 amino acids. The ends lost 2 bases at V and 4 bases at J; junction bases unmatched: 5. CDR3 nucleotides: TGCGCCAGCAGCTTTGGAACTAGCGGGGTAGAGACCCAGTACTTC. The encoded protein is CASSFGTSGVETQYF.

The chain joins TRBV6-5 to TRBJ1-4; D might be TRBD1 (5 bases). This CDR3 region has 14 residues. Trimming pared 3 bases from V and 7 bases from J, leaving 12 bases between. Germline loops: CDR1 MNHEY, CDR2 SVGAGI. The CDR3 coding sequence is TGTGCCAGCAGTTATTCCCAGGGAGGTGAAAAACTGTTTTTT. Translating it yields CASSYSQGGEKLFF.